This T cell receptor beta chain appears in the sequencing data of a study of glioma-infiltrating T cells (dated by TCRdb to between 2015 and 2016). Study-level background: TCR alpha- and beta-chain repertoires were sequenced from glioma tissue, non-neoplastic brain tissue and matched peripheral blood mononuclear cells. To measure divergence between tissue and blood T-cell populations, each tissue-infiltrating repertoire was compared with the peripheral blood repertoire of the same patient. The paired cohort comprised three low-grade glioma patients, eight or nine primary glioblastoma patients and three non-glioma patients contributing non-neoplastic brain tissue.

To note about this clonotype: The specificity of this receptor is unknown. No base-level quality is on record; no much larger clone is a single base apart.

What the authors observed across the whole study: Very few CDR3 sequences were found to be shared between tissue and blood, and this scarcity was attributed to high CDR3 diversity and limited sampling. VJ-independent divergence between tissue and blood was lower than expected in non-neoplastic patients but higher than expected in all gliomas, particularly low-grade gliomas. Small numbers underpinned the group comparisons: eight or nine glioblastoma patients, three low-grade glioma patients and three non-neoplastic patients.

TCR alpha and beta CDR3 regions were amplified with the iRepertoire nested amplicon-rescue multiplex PCR (arm-PCR) platform from RNA. The input for one-step reverse transcription and amplification was roughly 100-450 ng of either tissue mRNA or PBMC total RNA. Following bead purification, Illumina adapters were added by a secondary multiplex PCR, and the libraries were gel-purified between 200 and 400 bp. Internal 6-nucleotide barcodes were carried by the libraries and were used for demultiplexing. Libraries were sequenced on an Illumina MiSeq with 2x220 or 2x250 nucleotide paired-end reads. The paper's processing steps were these. FLASH 1.2.11 was used to merge paired reads, and BWA-MEM then aligned the reads to the GRCh37 human genome before TRA and TRB reads were extracted. An IMGT-derived reference of cassette sequences and CDR3 motifs, with pseudogenes included, was used for V and J assignment. Reads were translated in three frames, and productive CDR3s were defined as those with a C...FGXG motif and no stop codons. Unique combinations of V-J cassette pair and CDR3 amino acid sequence were defined as clonotypes. Hamming distance filtering was applied to reads, with thresholds set by the sequence error rate of each sample in mapped regions. TCRdb redid the processing of the public reads, applying fastp at Q25 and MiXCR, and retained in-frame beta chains. Duplicate CDR3 protein sequences are folded into a single record with the most common DNA and genes. What appears here as the V and J calls and clone size reflects TCRdb's work, not the paper's. In this sample the table shows 4,000 to 5,000 distinct CDR3 sequences, approximately 31% of which occur a single time. Under 8% of the sample comes from the top ten.

CDR1 and CDR2 are drawn from the germline V gene (reference sequence): GTSNPN, SVGIG. Deletion took 4 bases off V and 7 bases off J, with a span of 11 bases between the germline ends. The CDR3 holds 13 amino acids from the cysteine to the phenylalanine. The sequence is cut down to CDR3 DNA, 39 bases in frame from base 1. This chain is built from TRBV30 and TRBJ1-6; TRBD1 is a weak D gene call, 5 bases matching. Sequenced sample: glioma tissue, nonneoplastic brain tissue, or PBMCs (not recorded which). This TCR derives from a human donor with low-grade glioma or glioblastoma, undergoing nonglioma brain surgery, or in good health (not recorded which). The CDR3 protein is CAWNPGTNSPLHF. The DNA reads TGTGCCTGGAACCCAGGGACGAATTCACCCCTCCACTTT.